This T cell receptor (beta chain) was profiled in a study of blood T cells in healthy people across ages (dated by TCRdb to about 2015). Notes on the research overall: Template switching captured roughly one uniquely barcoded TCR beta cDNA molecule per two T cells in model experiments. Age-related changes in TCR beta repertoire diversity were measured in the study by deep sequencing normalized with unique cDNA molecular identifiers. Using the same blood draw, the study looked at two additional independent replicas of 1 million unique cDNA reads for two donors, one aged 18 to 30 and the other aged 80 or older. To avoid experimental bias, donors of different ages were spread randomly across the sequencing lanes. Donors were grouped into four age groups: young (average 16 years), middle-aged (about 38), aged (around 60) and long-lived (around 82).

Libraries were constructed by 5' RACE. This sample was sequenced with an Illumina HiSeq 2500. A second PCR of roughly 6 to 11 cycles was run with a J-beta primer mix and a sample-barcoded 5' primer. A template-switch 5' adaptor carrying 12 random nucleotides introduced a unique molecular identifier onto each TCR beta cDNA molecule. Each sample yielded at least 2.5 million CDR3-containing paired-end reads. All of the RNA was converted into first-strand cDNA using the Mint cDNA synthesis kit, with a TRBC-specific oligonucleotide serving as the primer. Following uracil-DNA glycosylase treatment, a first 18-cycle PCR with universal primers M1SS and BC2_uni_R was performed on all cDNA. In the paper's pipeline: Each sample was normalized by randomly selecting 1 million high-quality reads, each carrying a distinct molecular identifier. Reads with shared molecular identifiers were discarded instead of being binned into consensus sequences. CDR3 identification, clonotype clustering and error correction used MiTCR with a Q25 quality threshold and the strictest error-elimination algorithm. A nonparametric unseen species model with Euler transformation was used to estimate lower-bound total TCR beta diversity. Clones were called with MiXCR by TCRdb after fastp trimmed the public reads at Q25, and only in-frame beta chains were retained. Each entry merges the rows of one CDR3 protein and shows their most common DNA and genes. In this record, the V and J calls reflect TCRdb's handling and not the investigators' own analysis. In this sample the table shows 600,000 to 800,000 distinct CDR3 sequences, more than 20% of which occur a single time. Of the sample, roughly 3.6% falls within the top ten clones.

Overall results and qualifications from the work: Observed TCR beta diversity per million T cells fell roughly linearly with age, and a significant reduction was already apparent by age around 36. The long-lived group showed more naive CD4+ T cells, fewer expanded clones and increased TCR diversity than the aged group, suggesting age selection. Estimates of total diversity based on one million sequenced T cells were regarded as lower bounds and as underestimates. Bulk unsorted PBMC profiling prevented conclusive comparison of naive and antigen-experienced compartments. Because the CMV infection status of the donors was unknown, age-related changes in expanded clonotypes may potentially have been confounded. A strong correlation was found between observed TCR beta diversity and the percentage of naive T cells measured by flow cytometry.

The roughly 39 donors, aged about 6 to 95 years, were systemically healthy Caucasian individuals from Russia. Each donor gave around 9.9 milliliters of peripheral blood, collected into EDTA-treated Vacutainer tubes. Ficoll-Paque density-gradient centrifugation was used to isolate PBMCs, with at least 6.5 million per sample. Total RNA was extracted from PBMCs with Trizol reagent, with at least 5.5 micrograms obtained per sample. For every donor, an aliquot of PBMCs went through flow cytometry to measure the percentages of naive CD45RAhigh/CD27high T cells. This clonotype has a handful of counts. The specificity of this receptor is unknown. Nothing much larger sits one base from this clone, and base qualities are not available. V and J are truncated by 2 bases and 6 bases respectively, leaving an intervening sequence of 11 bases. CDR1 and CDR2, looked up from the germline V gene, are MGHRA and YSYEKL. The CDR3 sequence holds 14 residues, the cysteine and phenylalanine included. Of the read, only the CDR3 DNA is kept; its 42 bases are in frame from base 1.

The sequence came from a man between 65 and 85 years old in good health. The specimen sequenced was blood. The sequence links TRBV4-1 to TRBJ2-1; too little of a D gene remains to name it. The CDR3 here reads CASSQNSGGNEQFF. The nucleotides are TGCGCCAGCAGCCAAAACTCCGGCGGCAATGAGCAGTTCTTC.